The 5 T cell receptor beta chains given below trace back to one sample, sequenced in a study of CD8+ T cells in alopecia areata. RNA, once extracted, was reverse transcribed into cDNA for use as the sequencing template. Libraries were prepared by immunoSEQ multiplex PCR; TCRdb keeps only in-frame clonotypes and omits some of them. The data contain 190,000 or so clones, roughly three fifths of them seen just once; the ten biggest clones take up roughly 12%. Treatment here: oral pan-JAK inhibitor, 5-10 mg twice daily. Sequenced material: CD8+ T cells sorted from blood, taken at week 24, from a patient treated with tofacitinib. These receptors were collected from a human donor with alopecia areata.

A few counts support this clone. The chain links TRBV19 to TRBJ1-2; D is possibly TRBD1 (6 bases). Trimming removed 6 bases from V and 5 bases from J, with 13 bases in between. This CDR3 is built from 13 residues. Germline CDR1 LNHDA, CDR2 SQIVND (reference sequence). For the CDR3, the DNA is TGTGCCAGTAGCCTCGGGACAACGTATGGCTACACCTTC. Amino acid sequence: CASSLGTTYGYTF.

On this clone itself: Other nucleotide sequences in the sample specify the same CDR3. This chain joins TRBV7-9 and TRBJ1-2; a possible D gene is TRBD1 (5 bases). CDR3 size: 12 residues. Per germline, CDR1 SEHNR and CDR2 FQNEAQ (reference sequence). Trimming cost V 0 bases and J 6 bases, with 5 bases left between them. The CDR3 protein is CASSLAGDGYTF. CDR3 nucleotides: TGTGCCAGCAGCTTAGCAGGGGATGGCTACACCTTC.

The chain carries TRBV13 and TRBJ1-3, with D unresolved. CDR1 is PRHDT and CDR2 is FYEKMQ in the germline V gene (reference sequence). Between the trimmed V and J ends, which lost 4 bases and 6 bases, there was a span of 10 bases. CDR3 length equals 13 residues. This chain's CDR3 is CASSSRTENTIYF. The DNA of the CDR3 is TGTGCCAGCAGCTCGAGGACCGAAAACACCATATATTTT.

V usage is TRBV4-1 and J usage is TRBJ1-6; possible D gene TRBD1, 6 bases. Between the trimmed V and J ends, which lost 1 base and 10 bases, there was a span of 17 bases. From germline, CDR1 is MGHRA and CDR2 YSYEKL. There are 16 residues in the CDR3. CDR3 sequence: CASSQGWARGGSPLHF. CDR3 nucleotide sequence: TGCGCCAGCAGCCAAGGGTGGGCCAGGGGCGGCTCACCCCTCCACTTT.

The V and J genes are TRBV27 and TRBJ2-7; D remains unclear. Germline CDR1 reads MNHEY; CDR2 reads SMNVEV (reference sequence). Trimming pared 4 bases from V and 7 bases from J, leaving 17 bases between. The CDR3 length is 14 residues. CDR3 sequence (DNA): TGTGCCAGCAGTTCCCCGAGCCCGATGGGAGAGCAGTACTTC. Its translation: CASSSPSPMGEQYF.